This T cell receptor (beta chain) stems from a study of control samples from healthy donors and cancer patients. Germline assignment: CDR1 MNHEY and CDR2 SVGAGI. CDR3 length: 15 amino acids. V dropped 4 bases and J dropped 4 bases, with 15 bases sitting between them. Data came from immunoSEQ multiplex PCR; TCRdb stores just in-frame clones and leaves some out. The sample lists around 100,000 clones, 92% seen once, with less than 2.5% in the top ten. This receptor was identified in a woman under 30 in good health. The chain links TRBV6-5 to TRBJ2-3, with D unclear. The sequenced sample consisted of blood. The chain's CDR3 is CASSSFSFGADTQYF. CDR3 in DNA: TGTGCCAGCAGTTCCTTCTCCTTTGGGGCAGATACGCAGTATTTT.